The next 13 T cell receptor beta chains were all read from a single sample in a study of prognosis after radiotherapy for stage I lung cancer. Template was genomic DNA; TCR beta CDR3 amplified in two multiplex PCR rounds. Primers were specific to each TRBV and TRBJ gene in first-round PCR. Using its own MiXCR run on the multiplex PCR reads, TCRdb lists one record per CDR3 protein. The repertoire includes more than 30,000 distinct CDR3 sequences, around 43% of them detected once, and 15% sits in the top ten. The source material was PBMCs, sampled before or after stereotactic body radiation therapy (not recorded which). Receptors originate from a donor aged 50 or older with non-small cell lung cancer.

This clonotype showed up just once. The chain combines TRBV12-3 or TRBV12-4 with TRBJ1-1, with TRBD1 as a possible D gene (5 bases). Trimming stripped 3 bases from V and 2 bases from J, with 13 bases between. The CDR3 contains 15 residues. Written as DNA, the CDR3 is TGTGCCAGCAGTTTTCACGGGACGGGAAACACTGAAGCTTTCTTT. This sequence encodes CASSFHGTGNTEAFF.

The CDR3: CASSLDAGGPYEQYF. DNA of the CDR3: TGCGCCAGCAGCTTGGATGCGGGAGGGCCCTACGAGCAGTACTTC. V gene TRBV5-1 combines with J gene TRBJ2-7, with 9 bases that match TRBD2. V gave up 0 bases and J gave up 2 bases; unmatched junction bases: 3. The germline V gene encodes CDR1 SGHRS and CDR2 YFSETQ. The CDR3 totals 15 residues.

The chain carries TRBV30 and TRBJ2-2; D gene unclear. Germline CDR1 and CDR2: GTSNPN and SVGIG (reference sequence). The CDR3 consists of 14 residues. Trimming took 0 bases from V and 3 from J, leaving 8 bases between them. The CDR3 nucleotides read TGTGCCTGGAGTGTCGACCCTCACACCGGGGAGCTGTTTTTT. Translated, it gives CAWSVDPHTGELFF.

A note on this clonotype: One base separates it from a far larger clone, so it is likely a read error. V usage is TRBV6-9 and J usage is TRBJ1-6; a possible D gene is TRBD1 (6 bases). Germline V gene sequence: CDR1 MNHGY, CDR2 SVAAGI. The CDR3 spans 17 residues. CDR3 in amino acids: CASSYSQGPASRSPPHF. The CDR3 DNA sequence: TGTGCCAGCAGTTACTCACAGGGCCCGGCGTCACGTTCACCCCCCCACTTT.

This clonotype has ten or more counts. The chain combines TRBV5-1 with TRBJ2-2; either TRBD1 or TRBD2 may supply D (7 bases each). Germline V gene data show CDR1 as SGHRS and CDR2 as YFSETQ. V was trimmed by 4 bases and J by 1 base, leaving 14 bases between them. There are 16 residues in the CDR3. The CDR3 bases are TGCGCCAGCAGCCCTCAGGGGGGGCTGAACACCGGGGAGCTGTTTTTT. Translating it yields CASSPQGGLNTGELFF.

Remarks on this clonotype: This likely came from a read error, as a far larger clone is one base away. The rearrangement links TRBV7-2 to TRBJ2-1; perhaps TRBD2 as D (6 bases). CDR3 length equals 16 residues. V was clipped by 2 bases and J by 3 bases, with 14 bases between them. Germline loops: CDR1 SGHTA, CDR2 FQGNSA. The CDR3 region is CASSLIGGNNYNEQFF. In DNA form, the CDR3 reads TGTGCCAGCAGCTTAATTGGCGGGAATAACTACAATGAGCAGTTCTTC.

About this clonotype itself: A much larger clone is a single base away; this may be a read error. The rearrangement joins TRBV7-9 to TRBJ1-2; D not certain. The germline CDR1 and CDR2 sequences are SEHNR and FQNEAQ (reference sequence). The CDR3 sequence is 12 residues long. CDR3 loop: CASSPGNYVYTF. In nucleotides, the CDR3 is TGTGCCAGCAGCCCAGGCAACTATGTCTACACCTTC.

The chain joins TRBV6-2 or TRBV6-3 to TRBJ2-1; 7 nucleotides line up with TRBD1. V lost 4 bases to trimming and J lost 8 bases; unmatched junction nucleotides: 8. This CDR3 spans 14 amino acids. Germline V CDR1 and CDR2: MNHEY, SVGEGT. In DNA, the CDR3 is TGTGCCAGCAGTTCGCGTCAGGGGGTCGATGAGCAGTTCTTC. It translates to CASSSRQGVDEQFF.

This clonotype was detected once. A far larger clone is one nucleotide away, so this likely arose from a read error. The chain carries TRBV6-2 or TRBV6-3 and TRBJ2-3; TRBD1 matches 7 bases. CDR1 is MNHEY, CDR2 SVGEGT, per germline. Trimming cost V 5 bases and J 2 bases; bases outside gene matches: 10. This CDR3 has 16 amino acids. CDR3 loop: CASSDFQGGTTDTQYF. CDR3 nucleotide sequence: TGTGCCAGCAGTGACTTTCAAGGGGGCACCACAGATACGCAGTATTTT.

The J gene is TRBJ2-3, the V gene TRBV6-1; a weak D match, TRBD1 (6 bases). CDR3 length equals 17 residues. Trimming took off 5 bases at V and 2 bases at J, with 20 bases between the two ends. Germline values: CDR1 MNHNS, CDR2 SASEGT. CDR3 in amino acids: CASSPISNRVITDTQYF. CDR3 nucleotides: TGTGCCAGCAGTCCGATTTCGAACAGGGTAATCACAGATACGCAGTATTTT.

The chain has TRBV3-1 and TRBJ1-5, with D possibly matching TRBD1 (5 bases). Germline-derived CDR1 and CDR2 are LGHDT and YNNKEL (reference sequence). With 3 bases removed from V and 4 bases from J, the gap between germline ends came to 10 bases. The CDR3 has 14 residues. Here the CDR3 DNA reads TGTGCCAGCAGCCAGGGGACTTCGAATCAGCCCCAGCATTTT. Residues: CASSQGTSNQPQHF.

With regard to this clonotype: One base away lies a much larger clone, so this may be a sequencing read error. The chain employs TRBV5-5 and TRBJ2-5; no clear D. CDR3 size: 13 residues. The germline V gene has CDR1 SGHKS and CDR2 YYEKEE (reference sequence). This chain's CDR3 is CARSFRPRETQYF. In nucleotides, the CDR3 is TGTGCCAGAAGCTTCCGGCCCCGGGAGACCCAGTACTTC.

The rearrangement links TRBV6-2 or TRBV6-3 to TRBJ2-1; the D is unclear. V was shortened by 7 bases and J by 8 bases, with 12 bases between the two germline ends. The CDR3 extends over 12 amino acids. Looked up from germline, CDR1 is MNHEY and CDR2 is SVGEGT. The CDR3 spells CASTRSSDEQFF. As DNA, the CDR3 is TGTGCCAGCACCCGGTCCTCTGATGAGCAGTTCTTC.